This TCR beta chain originates from a study of T cells after yellow fever vaccination. About the research overall: When fractions had low cell numbers, they were prepared with SMART-Seq v4 Ultra Low Input.

Only a few counts were recorded for this clonotype. Its target is unknown. V was shortened by 2 bases and J by 3 bases, with 10 bases between the two germline ends. The CDR3 consists of 14 residues. The V gene's germline CDR1 is SEHNR and CDR2 FQNEAQ (reference sequence). General study findings and limits: The secondary response showed a weaker magnitude and a faster peak, day 5 versus 15. A large majority of primary-vaccination clones showed up again after the booster (96% CD4, about 90% CD8).

Template switching with 5'RACE generated the TCR cDNA and added a universal primer site and UMIs. TCRdb used MiXCR to reprocess the 5' RACE reads, holding one entry per CDR3 protein. The sample lists about 350,000 distinct CDR3 sequences; under 14% were seen once. The TCR originated in a man aged 18 to 30 who received the YFV17D yellow fever vaccine. The sample consisted of PBMCs, taken on the day of the first yellow fever vaccination. The chain links TRBV7-9 to TRBJ1-1; D is uncertain. The CDR3 loop is CASSLLVMDTEAFF. The CDR3 DNA sequence: TGTGCCAGCAGCTTACTGGTAATGGACACTGAAGCTTTCTTT.